These T cell receptor beta chains were read from a single sample in a study of shared clonotypes between healthy human individuals. Measured with immunoSEQ multiplex PCR; TCRdb has only the in-frame clones, and not every one. The sample yields fewer than 850,000 clones, 90% seen once. The sample taken for sequencing was memory CD8+ T cells from PBMCs. The receptors originated from a man between 18 and 29 years old in good health. Some clones in this sample may be carry-over from other donors' samples. Each CDR3 is given with its conserved first and last residue. A D gene is named only where the DNA matches it firmly. A clone size is listed for some rows: how often the clone was seen (once, few, many), or a class if it is expanded.

d_gene	j_gene	abundance	v_gene	CDR3aa	CDR3nt
TRBD1	TRBJ1-1	-	TRBV29-1	CSVDVTGGATEAFF	TGCAGCGTTGATGTGACAGGGGGGGCCACTGAAGCTTTCTTT
-	TRBJ2-1	-	TRBV2	CASSEVSGENNEQFF	TGTGCCAGCAGTGAAGTTAGCGGAGAAAACAATGAGCAGTTCTTC
TRBD2	TRBJ2-1	-	TRBV19	CASSSSSGRLHEQFF	TGTGCCAGTAGTAGTTCCAGCGGGAGGTTGCATGAGCAGTTCTTC
-	TRBJ2-7	-	TRBV9	CASSVGLSYEQYF	TGTGCCAGCAGCGTGGGGCTGTCCTACGAGCAGTACTTC
-	TRBJ2-3	-	TRBV15	CATSSAGRTDTQYF	TGTGCCACCAGCAGTGCAGGACGCACAGATACGCAGTATTTT
TRBD1	TRBJ2-7	once	TRBV7-3	CASSHPSGTENYEQYF	TGTGCCAGCAGCCACCCCTCCGGGACAGAAAACTACGAGCAGTACTTC
TRBD1	TRBJ1-1	-	TRBV11-2	CASSLKGAAEAFF	TGTGCCAGCAGCTTGAAGGGGGCGGCTGAAGCTTTCTTT
-	TRBJ2-1	-	TRBV4-1	CASSQEHLFYNEQFF	TGCGCCAGCAGCCAAGAACACCTTTTCTACAATGAGCAGTTCTTC
-	TRBJ2-4	-	TRBV5-1	CASSLSLVAGTTKNIQYF	TGCGCCAGCAGCTTGTCATTGGTCGCCGGGACAACCAAAAACATTCAGTACTTC
-	TRBJ2-2	-	TRBV30	CAWGLAGELFF	TGTGCCTGGGGATTAGCGGGGGAGCTGTTTTTT
-	TRBJ2-3	-	TRBV18	CASSPPQGSTDTQYF	TGTGCCAGCTCACCACCGCAAGGAAGCACAGATACGCAGTATTTT
-	TRBJ2-1	-	TRBV2	CASGLWTENEQFF	TGTGCCAGCGGCCTTTGGACGGAGAATGAGCAGTTCTTC
TRBD2	TRBJ2-3	-	TRBV5-1	CASSPRLAGGTDTQYF	TGCGCCAGCAGCCCTCGACTAGCGGGAGGCACAGATACGCAGTATTTT
TRBD2	TRBJ2-3	-	TRBV5-6	CASSLSPSGIPDTQYF	TGTGCCAGCAGCTTGTCTCCTAGCGGGATCCCAGATACGCAGTATTTT
TRBD1	TRBJ2-7	once	TRBV9	CASSAMDRGFYEQYF	TGTGCCAGCAGCGCCATGGACAGGGGATTCTACGAGCAGTACTTC
-	TRBJ2-1	-	TRBV7-8	CASSLKYNEQFF	TGTGCCAGCAGCTTGAAGTACAATGAGCAGTTCTTC
TRBD2	TRBJ2-7	-	TRBV9	CASSVDPSSGPYEQYF	TGTGCCAGCAGCGTAGATCCTTCTAGCGGGCCCTACGAGCAGTACTTC
-	TRBJ2-2	-	TRBV5-8	CASSFAGLKGDGELFF	TGTGCCAGCAGCTTCGCGGGACTCAAAGGGGACGGGGAGCTGTTTTTT
-	TRBJ1-1	-	TRBV7-9	CASRPDFSEAFF	TGTGCCAGCAGACCGGACTTTTCTGAAGCTTTCTTT
TRBD1	TRBJ2-4	once	TRBV13	CASSLGTGVLAKNIQYF	TGTGCCAGCAGCTTAGGAACAGGGGTCCTAGCCAAAAACATTCAGTACTTC
-	TRBJ1-2	-	TRBV9	CASSVGSPPNYGYTF	TGTGCCAGCAGCGTAGGGTCTCCTCCTAACTATGGCTACACCTTC
-	TRBJ2-1	-	TRBV7-6	CASSLGGGEQFF	TGTGCCAGCAGCTTAGGAGGTGGAGAGCAGTTCTTC
-	TRBJ2-1	-	TRBV27	CASSLGLGVLEQFF	TGTGCCAGCAGTTTAGGTCTCGGTGTCCTGGAGCAGTTCTTC
TRBD1	TRBJ1-1	-	TRBV5-6	CASSVGQGWNTEAFF	TGTGCCAGCAGCGTTGGACAGGGTTGGAACACTGAAGCTTTCTTT
TRBD1	TRBJ2-7	-	TRBV10-3	CAISDGTGRGDSYEQYF	TGTGCCATCAGTGACGGGACAGGGAGAGGGGACTCCTACGAGCAGTACTTC
-	TRBJ1-2	-	TRBV6-6	CASSYPALRGYTF	TGTGCCAGCAGTTACCCTGCCCTTCGAGGCTACACCTTC
-	TRBJ1-2	-	TRBV4-3	CASSQDPGRRSDGYTF	TGCGCCAGCAGCCAAGATCCGGGCAGGAGGTCCGACGGCTACACCTTC
TRBD2	TRBJ2-7	-	TRBV7-8	CASSVALAGGSIKYEQYF	TGTGCCAGCAGCGTAGCCCTAGCGGGAGGTTCTATAAAATACGAGCAGTACTTC